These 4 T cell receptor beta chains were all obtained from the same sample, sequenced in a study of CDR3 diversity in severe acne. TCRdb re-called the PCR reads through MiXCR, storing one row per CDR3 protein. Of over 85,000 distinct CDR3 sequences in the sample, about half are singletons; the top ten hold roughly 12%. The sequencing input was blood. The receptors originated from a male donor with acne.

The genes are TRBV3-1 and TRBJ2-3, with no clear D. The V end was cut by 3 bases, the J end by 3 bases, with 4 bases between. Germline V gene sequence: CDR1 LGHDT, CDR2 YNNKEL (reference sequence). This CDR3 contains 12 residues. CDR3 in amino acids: CASSHTTDTQYF. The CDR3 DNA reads TGTGCCAGCAGCCACACGACAGATACGCAGTATTTT.

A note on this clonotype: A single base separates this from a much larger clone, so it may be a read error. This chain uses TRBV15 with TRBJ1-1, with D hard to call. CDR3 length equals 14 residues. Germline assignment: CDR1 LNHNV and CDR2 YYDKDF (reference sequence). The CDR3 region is CATSRDRGNTEASF. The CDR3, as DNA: TGTGCCACCAGCAGAGATCGTGGAAACACTGAAGCTTCCTTT.

DNA of the CDR3: TGCAGCGTTTACCAAAGCCGAAACTATGGCTACACCTTC. The encoded protein is CSVYQSRNYGYTF. The genes are TRBV29-1 and TRBJ1-2; D unclear. Per the germline V gene, CDR1 is SQVTM and CDR2 is ANQGSEA. CDR3 size: 13 residues. V lost 5 bases, J lost 2 bases, and 12 bases lay in between. Filled out from reference TRBV29-1 and TRBJ1-2, the complete variable domain reads SAVISQKPSRDICQRGTSLTIQCQVDSQVTMMFWYRQQPGQSLTLIATANQGSEATYESGFVIDKFPISRPNLTFSTLTVSNMSPEDSSIYLCSVYQSRNYGYTFGSGTRLTVV.

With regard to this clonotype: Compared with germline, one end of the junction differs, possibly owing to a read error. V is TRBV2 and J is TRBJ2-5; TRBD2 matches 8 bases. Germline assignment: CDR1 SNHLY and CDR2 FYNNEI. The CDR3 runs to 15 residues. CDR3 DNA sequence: TGTGTCAGCAGCGGAGGGGCGGGAGGTGGAGAGACCCAGTACTTC. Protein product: CVSSGGAGGGETQYF.